A single sample is the source of the 2 T cell receptor beta chains below, sequenced in a study of T-cell reconstitution after alpha-beta-depleted transplantation in children. Preparation of the TCRbeta library involved a method that used unique molecular identifiers. TCRdb re-called the PCR reads through MiXCR, storing one row per CDR3 protein. This sample carries 200,000 to 250,000 distinct CDR3 sequences, 8% to 10% of them seen once, and the ten largest clones take approximately 6.2%. Sequenced here: PBMCs from the stem cell graft donor, sampled from the stem cell graft. The receptors were gathered from a human donor who donated a stem cell graft to a child with acute lymphoblastic leukemia.

In its sample, this clonotype was seen many times. The chain combines TRBV11-3 with TRBJ2-7; no clear D. This CDR3 is built from 12 residues. The germline V gene has CDR1 SGHNT and CDR2 YENEEA. Trimming removed 0 bases from V and 5 bases from J, with 5 bases in between. CDR3 sequence reads: CASSLESHEQYF. CDR3 nucleotide sequence: TGTGCCAGCAGCTTAGAGTCCCACGAGCAGTACTTC. Full variable domain (outside the CDR3, taken from reference TRBV11-3 and TRBJ2-7): EAGVVQSPRYKIIEKKQPVAFWCNPISGHNTLYWYLQNLGQGPELLIRYENEEAVDDSQLPKDRFSAERLKGVDSTLKIQPAELGDSAVYLCASSLESHEQYFGPGTRLTVT.

This clonotype was counted only a few times. The chain joins TRBV4-1 to TRBJ2-7, with TRBD2 matching 13 bases. The CDR3 has 16 residues. Trimming removed 2 bases from V and 3 bases from J; junction bases left unmatched: 4. Looked up from germline, CDR1 is MGHRA and CDR2 is YSYEKL. The CDR3 nucleotides are TGCGCCAGCAGCCAACTACGGACTAGCGGGGGCTACGAGCAGTACTTC. Translating gives CASSQLRTSGGYEQYF.